A single sample gave rise to the 6 T cell receptor beta chains below, sequenced in a study of shared clonotypes between healthy human individuals. The assay was immunoSEQ multiplex PCR, and TCRdb's table has in-frame clones only and misses some. The repertoire has approximately 1.5 million clones, around 98% of them found once; the top ten carry about 0.42%. Sequencing was carried out using naive CD4+ T cells sorted from blood. Subset: CD45RA+ positively selected. The receptors here all came from a man younger than 40 in good health.

The chain uses TRBV10-2 and TRBJ2-7; 10 bases are a match to TRBD1. CDR1 is WSHSY and CDR2 is SAAADI in the germline V gene. Germline trimming cut 11 bases from V and 4 bases from J; bases unmatched to any gene: 5. The CDR3 sequence is 12 residues long. The CDR3 reads CAGGQGGYEQYF. As DNA, the CDR3 is TGCGCCGGCGGACAGGGGGGATACGAGCAGTACTTC.

A single count supports this clone. The chain joins TRBV10-3 to TRBJ1-1, with D maybe TRBD1 (5 bases). Germline V gives CDR1 ENHRY, CDR2 SYGVKD. The CDR3 runs 12 residues. V shed 3 bases and J shed 8 bases, with 10 bases lying between them. Here the CDR3 reads CAISDLGQEAFF. The DNA of the CDR3 is TGTGCCATCAGTGACCTGGGGCAGGAAGCTTTCTTT.

The chain joins TRBV7-9 to TRBJ2-7; 8 positions match TRBD2. V shed 5 bases, J shed 0 bases, and the junction held 0 bases outside the gene matches. This CDR3 is 13 amino acids long. Germline V gives CDR1 SEHNR, CDR2 FQNEAQ (reference sequence). CDR3 DNA: TGTGCCAGCAGCGGGACTAGCTCCTACGAGCAGTACTTC. Protein product: CASSGTSSYEQYF.

The rearrangement joins TRBV9 to TRBJ2-7; D unresolved. Germline V gene data show CDR1 as SGDLS and CDR2 as YYNGEE. Trimming shortened V by 2 bases and J by 5 bases, and 17 bases separated the two germline ends. The CDR3 spans 15 residues. The CDR3 bases are TGTGCCAGCAGCGTCTCCTGGCCTACCGAGGACGAGCAGTACTTC. It yields the protein CASSVSWPTEDEQYF.

As to this clone: Other DNA sequences in this specimen translate into the identical CDR3. The chain joins TRBV20-1 to TRBJ2-1, with D unclear. In germline, CDR1 is DFQATT, CDR2 SNEGSKA (reference sequence). V lost 0 bases and J lost 6, with 3 bases in between. The CDR3 sequence is 11 residues long. The CDR3 DNA sequence: TGCAGTGCTAGAGATCCCAATGAGCAGTTCTTC. The encoded protein is CSARDPNEQFF.

V usage is TRBV7-9 and J usage is TRBJ1-3; D gene uncertain. Trimming pared 4 bases from V and 0 bases from J, leaving 13 bases between. This CDR3 spans 16 amino acids. CDR1 and CDR2 from the germline V gene are SEHNR and FQNEAQ (reference sequence). CDR3 in DNA: TGTGCCAGCAGCTCTAGTCACGGGAGCTCTGGAAACACCATATATTTT. This codes for CASSSSHGSSGNTIYF.